This TCR beta chain was retrieved from a study of Ad26.COV2.S vaccination and SARS-CoV-2 variants. Study background: By the intramuscular route, Ad26.COV2.S was given once, or twice 56 days apart. General study findings and limits: Substantial post-vaccination breadth of spike-specific CD8+ and CD4+ T cell responses was reported.

Regarding this clone: Antigen specificity is unknown.

Profiling relied on immunoSEQ multiplex PCR, and the TCRdb table lists in-frame clones only, not all of them. The sample holds about 400,000 clones, around 89% seen once. As for treatment: around 19 received Ad26.COV2.S at low or high dose, single or two shots; 5 received placebo; per-sample allocation not given. At day 63 after the first vaccine or placebo injection, samples were drawn. The CDR3 consists of 16 residues. V usage is TRBV21-1 and J usage is TRBJ2-2; the D call in the table, TRBD1, was not verified against the DNA. TRBV21-1 is a pseudogene segment. This TCR derives from a person between 18 and 65 years old who received the Ad26.COV2.S COVID-19 vaccine or a placebo. The sample was peripheral blood, taken in a trial of Ad26.COV2.S vaccine versus placebo. As DNA, the CDR3 is TGTGCCAGCGTCCCCGAGGGACAGGGGGTGCCCGGGGAGCTGTTTTTT. Its protein is CASVPEGQGVPGELFF.